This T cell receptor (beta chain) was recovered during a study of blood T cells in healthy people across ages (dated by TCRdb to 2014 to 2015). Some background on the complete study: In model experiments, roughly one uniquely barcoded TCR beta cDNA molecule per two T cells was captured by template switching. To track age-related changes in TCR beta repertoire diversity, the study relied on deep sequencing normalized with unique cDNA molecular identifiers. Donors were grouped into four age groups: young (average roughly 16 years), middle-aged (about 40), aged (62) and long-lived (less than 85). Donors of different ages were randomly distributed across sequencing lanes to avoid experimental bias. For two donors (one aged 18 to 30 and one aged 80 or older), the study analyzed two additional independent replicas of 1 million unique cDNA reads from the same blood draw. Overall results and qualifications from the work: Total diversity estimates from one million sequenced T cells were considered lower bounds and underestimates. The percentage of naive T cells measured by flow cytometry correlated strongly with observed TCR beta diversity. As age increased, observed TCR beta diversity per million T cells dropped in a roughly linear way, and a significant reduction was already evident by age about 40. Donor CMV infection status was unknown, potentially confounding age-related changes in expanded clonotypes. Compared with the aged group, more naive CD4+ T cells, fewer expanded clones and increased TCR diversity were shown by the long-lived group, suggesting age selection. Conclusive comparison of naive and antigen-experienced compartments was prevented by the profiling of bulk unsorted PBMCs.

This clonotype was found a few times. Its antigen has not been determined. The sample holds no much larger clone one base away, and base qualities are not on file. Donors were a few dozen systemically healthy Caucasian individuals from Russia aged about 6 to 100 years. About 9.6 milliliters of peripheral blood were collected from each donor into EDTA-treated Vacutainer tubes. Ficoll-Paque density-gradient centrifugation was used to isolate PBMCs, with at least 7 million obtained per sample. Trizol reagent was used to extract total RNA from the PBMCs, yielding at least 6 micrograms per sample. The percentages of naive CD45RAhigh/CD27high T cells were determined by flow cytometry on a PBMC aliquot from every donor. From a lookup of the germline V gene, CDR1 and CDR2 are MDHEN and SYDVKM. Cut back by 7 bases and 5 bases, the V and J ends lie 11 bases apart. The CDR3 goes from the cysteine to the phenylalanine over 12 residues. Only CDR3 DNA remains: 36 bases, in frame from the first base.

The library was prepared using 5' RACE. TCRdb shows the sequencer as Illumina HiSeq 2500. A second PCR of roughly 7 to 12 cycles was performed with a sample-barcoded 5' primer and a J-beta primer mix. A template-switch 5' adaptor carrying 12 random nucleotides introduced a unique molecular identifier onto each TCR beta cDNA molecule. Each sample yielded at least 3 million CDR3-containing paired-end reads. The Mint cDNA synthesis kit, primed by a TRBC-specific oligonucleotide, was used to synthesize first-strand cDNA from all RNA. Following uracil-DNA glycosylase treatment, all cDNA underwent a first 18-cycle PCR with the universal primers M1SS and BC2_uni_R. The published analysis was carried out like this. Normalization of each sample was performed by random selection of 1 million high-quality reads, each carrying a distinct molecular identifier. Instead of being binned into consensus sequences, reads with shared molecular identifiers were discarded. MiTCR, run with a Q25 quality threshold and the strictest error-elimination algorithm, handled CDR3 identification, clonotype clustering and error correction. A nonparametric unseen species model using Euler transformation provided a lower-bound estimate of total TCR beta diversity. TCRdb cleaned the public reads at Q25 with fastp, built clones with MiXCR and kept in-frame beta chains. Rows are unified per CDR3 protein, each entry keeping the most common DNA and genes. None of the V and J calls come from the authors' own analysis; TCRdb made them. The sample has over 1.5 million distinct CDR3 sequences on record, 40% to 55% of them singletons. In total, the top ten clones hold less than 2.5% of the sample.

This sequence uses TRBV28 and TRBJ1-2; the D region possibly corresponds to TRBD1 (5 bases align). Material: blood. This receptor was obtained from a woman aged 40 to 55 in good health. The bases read TGTGCCAGCAAAACGCAGGGTTATGGCTACACCTTC. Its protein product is CASKTQGYGYTF.